These 21 T cell receptor beta chains share one sample of origin, sequenced in a study of CD8+ T cells in alopecia areata (dated by TCRdb to the late 2010s). Library construction relied on the immunoSEQ multiplex PCR assay. RNA was extracted from all samples and reverse transcribed into cDNA, which served as template for TCR sequencing. The immuneACCESS repertoire file appears here via TCRdb, limited to in-frame rearrangements. These files lack a portion of the clones; in checked studies, under half of the deficit traces to unresolved V genes, and the cause of the others is not known. The sample contains about 100,000 clones, approximately 59% of them found a single time. Jointly, the top ten make up around a fifth of the sample. The source material was CD8+ T cells sorted from blood. Source of these receptors: a human donor in good health.

The V call is TRBV7-9, the J call TRBJ1-2, with D unclear. CDR3 length: 15 amino acids. The ends were cut back, 2 bases at V and 7 bases at J, with 17 bases in the middle. Germline-derived CDR1 and CDR2 are SEHNR and FQNEAQ (reference sequence). CDR3 in amino acids: CASSLLLSQFGGYTF. The CDR3 nucleotides are TGTGCCAGCAGCTTACTTCTGTCCCAGTTCGGTGGCTACACCTTC.

This clone was seen a few times. The genes are TRBV7-9 and TRBJ2-2, with D unresolved. The CDR3 is 13 residues long. CDR1 and CDR2 from the germline V gene are SEHNR and FQNEAQ (reference sequence). V lost 7 bases to trimming and J lost 5 bases, with 11 bases between them. CDR3 sequence (DNA): TGTGCCAGCACGGGTTATCGAACCGGGGAGCTGTTTTTT. Translated, it gives CASTGYRTGELFF.

A few counts support this clone. The rearrangement links TRBV2 to TRBJ2-5; D unresolved. Trimming removed 1 base from V and 6 bases from J, with 0 bases in between. The CDR3 loop spans 10 amino acids. The germline gives CDR1 SNHLY, CDR2 FYNNEI. The CDR3 loop is CASSEETQYF. In nucleotides, the CDR3 is TGTGCCAGCAGTGAAGAGACCCAGTACTTC.

The V gene is TRBV6-6, the J gene TRBJ2-3; no clear D. Trimming left V 8 bases short and J 2 bases short, with 17 bases between. Looked up from germline, CDR1 is MNHNY and CDR2 is SVGAGI (reference sequence). This CDR3 has 15 amino acids. The chain's CDR3 is CASSPLPGPTDTQYF. The CDR3 DNA reads as TGTGCCAGCTCCCCTCTCCCCGGCCCCACAGATACGCAGTATTTT.

This clone was counted only a few times. The V call is TRBV7-2, the J call TRBJ1-2; D is undetermined. Germline assignment: CDR1 SGHTA and CDR2 FQGNSA. V shed 1 base and J shed 4 bases, with 7 bases lying between them. This CDR3 region has 13 residues. The CDR3, as DNA: TGTGCCAGCAGCTTAGGGCAGACCTATGGCTACACCTTC. Protein product: CASSLGQTYGYTF.

The chain employs TRBV2 and TRBJ2-5; D may be TRBD1 or TRBD2 (6 bases each). Germline V gene data show CDR1 as SNHLY and CDR2 as FYNNEI. This CDR3 contains 15 residues. V lost 6 bases, J lost 1 base, and 15 bases lay in between. CDR3 amino acids: CASSDAGGGQETQYF. The CDR3 DNA reads as TGTGCCAGCAGCGACGCTGGAGGGGGCCAAGAGACCCAGTACTTC.

The V call is TRBV9, the J call TRBJ2-1; D might be TRBD1 (6 bases). Trimming removed 0 bases from V and 7 bases from J, with 11 bases in between. Germline values: CDR1 SGDLS, CDR2 YYNGEE. CDR3 length: 14 residues. CDR3 nucleotides: TGTGCCAGCAGCGTAGTCTCAGGGGTTAATGAGCAGTTCTTC. Protein product: CASSVVSGVNEQFF.

The chain employs TRBV5-6 and TRBJ1-6; 11 bases match TRBD1. Germline assignment: CDR1 SGHDT and CDR2 YYEEEE. The CDR3 consists of 17 residues. The ends lost 4 bases at V and 10 bases at J; junction bases unmatched: 13. The CDR3 protein is CASSPMWDRGLESPLHF. Here the CDR3 DNA reads TGTGCCAGCAGCCCAATGTGGGACAGGGGGTTGGAATCACCCCTCCACTTT.

The J gene is TRBJ2-1, the V gene TRBV10-2; 9 bases line up with TRBD2. V lost 6 bases to trimming and J lost 10 bases; unmatched junction nucleotides: 10. CDR1 is WSHSY and CDR2 is SAAADI in the germline V gene. The CDR3 spans 14 residues. The CDR3 DNA sequence: TGCGCCAGCAGCGCCGGGACTAGCCCCGGGGAGCAGTTCTTC. It codes for CASSAGTSPGEQFF.

The V gene is TRBV2, the J gene TRBJ2-1; TRBD1 might be the D (7 bases). V shed 6 bases and J shed 4 bases, with 13 bases lying between them. CDR3 length: 14 amino acids. Germline V gene lookup returns CDR1 SNHLY and CDR2 FYNNEI. This CDR3 is CASSLRGAYNEQFF. The DNA for the CDR3 is TGTGCCAGCAGCCTCAGGGGGGCTTACAATGAGCAGTTCTTC.

The chain carries TRBV5-6 and TRBJ2-1; 7 bases map to TRBD2. The trim removed 4 bases at V and 10 bases at J, leaving 5 bases unmatched. This CDR3 comprises 12 residues. Germline CDR1 reads SGHDT; CDR2 reads YYEEEE. CDR3 sequence: CASSPGGGEQFF. The CDR3 DNA follows: TGTGCCAGCAGCCCCGGGGGAGGGGAGCAGTTCTTC.

V is TRBV23-1 and J is TRBJ2-2; maybe TRBD2 (5 bases). TRBV23-1 is treated as an ORF (open reading frame) with a function not yet certain. The CDR3 contains 16 residues. V shed 3 bases and J shed 0 bases, with 11 bases lying between them. In nucleotides, the CDR3 is TGCGCCAGCAGTCAGGAGGATTATCCGAACACCGGGGAGCTGTTTTTT. Protein sequence: CASSQEDYPNTGELFF.

This clone was counted only a few times. The gene calls are TRBV2 and TRBJ1-1; 7 nucleotides align to TRBD1. J gave up 4 bases and V 5 bases, and 10 bases lay outside the gene matches. The CDR3 length is 15 residues. Per germline, CDR1 SNHLY and CDR2 FYNNEI. In DNA form, the CDR3 reads TGTGCCAGCAGTACTGTACAGGGGTTGGGCACTGAAGCTTTCTTT. Its translation: CASSTVQGLGTEAFF.

The V call is TRBV15, the J call TRBJ2-1; D not resolved. Germline CDR1 is LNHNV and CDR2 is YYDKDF (reference sequence). The CDR3 runs to 12 residues. Between the trimmed V and J ends, which lost 3 bases and 4 bases, there was a span of 4 bases. The DNA for the CDR3 is TGTGCCACCAGCAGTATTTACAATGAGCAGTTCTTC. Translating gives CATSSIYNEQFF.

The chain carries TRBV9 and TRBJ2-2; D remains unclear. Trimming took off 1 base at V and 0 bases at J, with 10 bases between the two ends. The germline V gene encodes CDR1 SGDLS and CDR2 YYNGEE. The CDR3 loop spans 16 amino acids. This CDR3 is CASSVRWQTNTGELFF. The CDR3 coding sequence is TGTGCCAGCAGCGTAAGATGGCAGACGAACACCGGGGAGCTGTTTTTT.

This chain joins TRBV7-8 and TRBJ2-2, with TRBD1 matching 7 bases. This CDR3 has 16 amino acids. Germline CDR1 is SGHVS and CDR2 is FQNEAQ. V lost 1 base, J lost 7 bases, and 9 bases stayed unmatched. The CDR3: CASSLESTGTIGELFF. The CDR3 coding sequence is TGTGCCAGCAGCTTAGAATCGACAGGGACCATCGGGGAGCTGTTTTTT.

The rearrangement joins TRBV7-9 to TRBJ1-2, with no clear D. The germline V and J ends were trimmed by 5 bases and 2 bases, with 18 bases remaining between them. Germline CDR1 and CDR2: SEHNR and FQNEAQ (reference sequence). There are 16 residues in the CDR3. The CDR3 DNA sequence: TGTGCCAGCAGCCCACCCCTGAGGCCTCGGAACTATGGCTACACCTTC. As protein: CASSPPLRPRNYGYTF.

The chain combines TRBV27 with TRBJ2-7; 11 positions match TRBD1. J lost 3 bases, V lost 5 bases, and 3 bases had no gene match. CDR1 MNHEY and CDR2 SMNVEV come from the germline V gene (reference sequence). This CDR3 has 14 amino acids. The CDR3 protein is CASSPGTGGYEQYF. Here the CDR3 DNA reads TGTGCCAGCAGTCCCGGGACAGGGGGCTACGAGCAGTACTTC.

V and J are TRBV18 and TRBJ2-3; 8 positions agree with TRBD2. Trimming removed 6 bases from V and 3 bases from J; junction bases left unmatched: 8. The germline CDR1 and CDR2 sequences are KGHSH and LQKENI. This CDR3 contains 15 residues. Written as DNA, the CDR3 is TGTGCCAGCTCGCCTCAGCGGGGGTATACAGATACGCAGTATTTT. Translated: CASSPQRGYTDTQYF.

The gene calls are TRBV6-5 and TRBJ1-1; D is undetermined. Germline CDR1 is MNHEY and CDR2 is SVGAGI. The CDR3 extends over 13 amino acids. V dropped 10 bases and J dropped 0 bases, with 12 bases sitting between them. DNA of the CDR3: TGTGCCACCCGACTGTCCATGAACACTGAAGCTTTCTTT. Its translation is CATRLSMNTEAFF.

V and J are TRBV14 and TRBJ1-6; the D gene is possibly TRBD1 (5 bases). The germline CDR1 and CDR2 sequences are SGHDN and FVKESK. Trimming removed 4 bases at V and 10 bases at J, with 14 bases between. The CDR3 covers 14 residues. The CDR3 sequence is CASSPDTILSPLHF. The DNA for the CDR3 is TGTGCCAGCAGCCCGGACACGATCTTATCACCCCTCCACTTT.